This T cell receptor beta chain was found in a study of technical replicates of blood from a handful of donors. This CDR3 is 15 amino acids long. Per germline, CDR1 SGHTA and CDR2 FQGNSA. The V gene lost 3 bases and the J gene lost 1 base, with 11 bases spanning the gap. Only in-frame clones appear in the TCRdb table, and some are missing; sequencing was by immunoSEQ multiplex PCR. In the table there are roughly 79,000 clones, roughly 95% of which are singletons. The clonotype originates from a human donor in good health. The sample was T cells isolated from PBMCs. The V gene is TRBV7-2, the J gene TRBJ2-3, with D unclear. This chain's CDR3 is CASSFVSSGTDTQYF. The CDR3 coding sequence is TGTGCCAGCAGCTTCGTCAGTTCAGGCACAGATACGCAGTATTTT.